The clone carrying this TCR beta chain was counted between two and nine times. Its target is unknown. The sample belongs to a study of T-cell memory formation after mild COVID-19. Study background: Each donor largely had its own TCR clusters.

5'RACE primed at constant segments yielded TCR alpha and TCR beta cDNA libraries bearing sample barcodes and UMIs. TCRdb independently ran MiXCR on the 5' RACE reads; one entry per CDR3 protein. Of about 200,000 distinct CDR3 sequences detected, 9.5% appear once; the ten largest clones hold roughly 3.5%. Study findings and constraints: Cross-reactive memory appears to have joined, as suggested by some responding clones showing up in pre-infection memory. Among clones peaking at day 37 in the second wave, SARS-CoV-2 specificity remained unconfirmed.

Germline CDR1 SGHTA, CDR2 FQGNSA. The CDR3 is 14 amino acids. With 3 bases removed from V and 0 bases from J, the gap between germline ends came to 9 bases. Sequenced material: PBMCs or a T cell subset sorted from them (not recorded which). This chain connects TRBV7-2 to TRBJ2-7; D may be TRBD2 (5 bases). This clonotype was obtained from a man aged 18 to 29 who had mild COVID-19 (a few samples of this study predate the infection). Cell type and time point are not known. CDR3 region: CASSLDSLSYEQYF. CDR3 sequence (DNA): TGTGCCAGCAGCTTGGACTCCCTCTCCTACGAGCAGTACTTC.